This passage covers 31 T cell receptor beta chains from one sample sequenced in a study of a mutant IDH1 vaccine in newly diagnosed glioma. Sequencing used immunoSEQ multiplex PCR; TCRdb keeps in-frame clones, though not all of them. The table shows fewer than 45,000 clones, with 80% to 95% occurring only once. Time point described: baseline, week 1 (first vaccination visit). The treatment denotes: pre-vaccination baseline after standard-of-care therapy. This sample comprised PBMCs, obtained from a glioma patient treated with radiotherapy, temozolomide or both. The receptors come from a man between 18 and 29 years old with glioma.

The rearrangement uses TRBV5-4 and TRBJ2-1, with unresolved D. Trimming left V 0 bases short and J 3 bases short, with 7 bases between. CDR3 length: 14 amino acids. Germline CDR1 reads SGHNT; CDR2 reads YYREEE (reference sequence). CDR3 in amino acids: CASSLGADYNEQFF. CDR3 nucleotides: TGTGCCAGCAGCTTGGGGGCAGACTACAATGAGCAGTTCTTC.

The V gene is TRBV14, the J gene TRBJ1-1, with TRBD1 as a possible D gene (6 bases). The V gene lost 2 bases and the J gene lost 7 bases, with 11 bases spanning the gap. The CDR3 is 13 amino acids. Germline V gives CDR1 SGHDN, CDR2 FVKESK. This CDR3 reads CASSQQGRGEAFF. As DNA, the CDR3 is TGTGCCAGCAGCCAACAGGGGCGCGGTGAAGCTTTCTTT.

This rearrangement joins TRBV10-1 to TRBJ2-6; D call uncertain. The V end was cut by 10 bases, the J end by 0 bases, with 13 bases between. Germline lookup yields CDR1 WNHNN and CDR2 SYGVQD (reference sequence). The CDR3 length is 15 residues. The CDR3 coding sequence is TGCGCCATCTTGGTACTGCCCTCTGGGGCCAACGTCCTGACTTTC. Translation: CAILVLPSGANVLTF.

The gene calls are TRBV5-6 and TRBJ2-7, with TRBD2 matching over 11 bases. Trimming cost V 4 bases and J 5 bases; bases outside gene matches: 11. The CDR3 sequence is 16 residues long. Per the germline V gene, CDR1 is SGHDT and CDR2 is YYEEEE. For the CDR3, the DNA is TGTGCCAGCAGCCTTCGGACTAGCGGGTCCCTGAACGAGCAGTACTTC. Amino acid sequence: CASSLRTSGSLNEQYF.

The rearrangement joins TRBV19 to TRBJ1-2, with D perhaps matching TRBD1 (5 bases). V was pared by 6 bases and J by 3 bases, with 14 bases between. CDR3 length: 14 amino acids. Germline V gene sequence: CDR1 LNHDA, CDR2 SQIVND (reference sequence). CDR3 sequence reads: CASRRGVGDYGYTF. The CDR3 bases are TGTGCCAGTAGGAGAGGGGTTGGGGACTATGGCTACACCTTC.

The V call is TRBV19, the J call TRBJ2-7, with 8 bases identical to TRBD2. Looked up from germline, CDR1 is LNHDA and CDR2 is SQIVND (reference sequence). CDR3 length: 15 amino acids. With V trimmed by 3 bases and J by 3 bases, 7 bases remained unmatched. CDR3 sequence (DNA): TGTGCCAGTAGTATGTCAAGCGGGGGCCACTACGAGCAGTACTTC. It codes for CASSMSSGGHYEQYF.

This clone was seen only once. V is TRBV5-6 and J is TRBJ2-3, with a tentative D call TRBD2 (6 bases). The CDR3 loop spans 13 amino acids. CDR1 is SGHDT and CDR2 is YYEEEE in the germline V gene. V was trimmed by 0 bases and J by 10 bases, leaving 12 bases between them. The CDR3 coding sequence is TGTGCCAGCAGCTTGGAGGAGGGCCCGGCGCAGTATTTT. Its translation: CASSLEEGPAQYF.

V usage is TRBV29-1 and J usage is TRBJ1-2; 7 bases are a match to TRBD1. Losses at the gene ends were 5 bases for V and 4 bases for J; bases not matched to a gene: 4. From germline, CDR1 is SQVTM and CDR2 ANQGSEA. This CDR3 has 12 amino acids. This CDR3 reads CSVQGEGYGYTF. CDR3 DNA: TGCAGCGTTCAGGGGGAAGGCTATGGCTACACCTTC.

The V call is TRBV6-5, the J call TRBJ2-2, with 7 bases identical to TRBD1. Germline values: CDR1 MNHEY, CDR2 SVGAGI. V lost 1 base, J lost 7 bases, and 0 bases stayed unmatched. The CDR3 is made up of 13 amino acids. DNA for the CDR3: TGTGCCAGCAGTTACTACAGGGGCGGGGAGCTGTTTTTT. Translating it yields CASSYYRGGELFF.

The V gene is TRBV29-1, the J gene TRBJ2-5; weak D call: TRBD1 (6 bases). CDR3 length equals 12 residues. Germline V gene sequence: CDR1 SQVTM, CDR2 ANQGSEA. Trimming shortened V by 3 bases and J by 4 bases, and 9 bases separated the two germline ends. The CDR3 loop reads CSVDWGRETQYF. The CDR3 bases are TGCAGCGTTGATTGGGGGCGAGAGACCCAGTACTTC. Full variable domain (outside the CDR3, taken from reference TRBV29-1 and TRBJ2-5): SAVISQKPSRDICQRGTSLTIQCQVDSQVTMMFWYRQQPGQSLTLIATANQGSEATYESGFVIDKFPISRPNLTFSTLTVSNMSPEDSSIYLCSVDWGRETQYFGPGTRLLVL.

This chain links TRBV5-1 with TRBJ2-1; D is perhaps TRBD2 (6 bases). This CDR3 has 15 amino acids. Germline assignment: CDR1 SGHRS and CDR2 YFSETQ. The ends were cut back, 7 bases at V and 10 bases at J, with 24 bases in the middle. The CDR3 is CASGGETSPLVEQFF. CDR3 sequence (DNA): TGCGCCAGCGGCGGGGAAACTAGCCCATTGGTAGAGCAGTTCTTC.

The table lists this clone with a count of one. The V and J genes are TRBV4-1 and TRBJ2-3; 10 nucleotides agree with TRBD1. Germline CDR1 is MGHRA and CDR2 is YSYEKL. The length of the CDR3 is 16 residues. With 1 base clipped from V and 4 bases from J, the junction kept 5 bases outside the gene matches. CDR3 residues: CASSQGQGAGADTQYF. CDR3 nucleotide sequence: TGCGCCAGCAGCCAAGGACAGGGGGCCGGGGCAGATACGCAGTATTTT.

This clone was counted a single time. The gene calls are TRBV6-5 and TRBJ1-3; D remains unclear. V was clipped by 6 bases and J by 0 bases, with 12 bases between them. Germline loops: CDR1 MNHEY, CDR2 SVGAGI. This CDR3 contains 15 residues. The CDR3 spells CASSPGASSGNTIYF. Written as DNA, the CDR3 is TGTGCCAGCAGCCCAGGAGCTAGCTCTGGAAACACCATATATTTT.

V usage is TRBV13 and J usage is TRBJ2-7; 10 bases match TRBD1. Germline CDR1 PRHDT, CDR2 FYEKMQ (reference sequence). J was trimmed by 3 bases and V by 2 bases; bases with no gene match: 4. This CDR3 is built from 15 residues. DNA for the CDR3: TGTGCCAGCAGCTTATGGACAGGGGGGGGCTACGAGCAGTACTTC. This sequence encodes CASSLWTGGGYEQYF. Supplemented by reference TRBV13 and TRBJ2-7, the full variable domain reads AAGVIQSPRHLIKEKRETATLKCYPIPRHDTVYWYQQGPGQDPQFLISFYEKMQSDKGSIPDRFSAQQFSDYHSELNMSSLELGDSALYFCASSLWTGGGYEQYFGPGTRLTVT.

The chain couples TRBV29-1 to TRBJ1-2; D gene ambiguous. V was clipped by 0 bases and J by 3 bases, with 14 bases between them. There are 15 residues in the CDR3. Germline CDR1 SQVTM, CDR2 ANQGSEA. The CDR3 region is CSVEDRSGSDYGYTF. For the CDR3, the DNA is TGCAGCGTTGAAGATCGGTCGGGATCGGACTATGGCTACACCTTC.

The chain links TRBV6-5 to TRBJ2-1, with TRBD2 matching over 7 bases. Germline V lookup: CDR1 MNHEY, CDR2 SVGAGI. This CDR3 region has 15 residues. Losses at the gene ends were 6 bases for V and 1 base for J; bases not matched to a gene: 6. The CDR3 sequence is CASSISGPSYNEQFF. CDR3 bases: TGTGCCAGCAGCATTAGCGGGCCGTCCTACAATGAGCAGTTCTTC.

The chain links TRBV14 to TRBJ1-1, with D perhaps TRBD1 (5 bases). The CDR3 contains 13 residues. The V gene lost 4 bases and the J gene lost 1 base, with 7 bases spanning the gap. The germline V gene encodes CDR1 SGHDN and CDR2 FVKESK. The DNA for the CDR3 is TGTGCCAGCAGCCTCCAGGGGAACACTGAAGCTTTCTTT. Amino acid sequence: CASSLQGNTEAFF.

The chain recombines TRBV2 with TRBJ1-1; 9 bases line up with TRBD1. Germline CDR1 SNHLY, CDR2 FYNNEI. The V and J ends lost 7 bases and 2 bases, in that order; junction bases with no gene match: 8. The CDR3 extends over 15 amino acids. The CDR3 loop is CASTGQGAINTEAFF. CDR3 DNA: TGTGCCAGCACGGGACAGGGTGCCATAAACACTGAAGCTTTCTTT. Looking up the rest from reference TRBV2 and TRBJ1-1 gives the full variable domain: EPEVTQTPSHQVTQMGQEVILRCVPISNHLYFYWYRQILGQKVEFLVSFYNNEISEKSEIFDDQFSVERPDGSNFTLKIRSTKLEDSAMYFCASTGQGAINTEAFFGQGTRLTVV.

The CDR3 loop reads CASRGDTEPSYEQYF. As DNA, the CDR3 is TGTGCCAGCAGAGGGGACACCGAGCCTTCCTACGAGCAGTACTTC. The V call is TRBV28, the J call TRBJ2-7; tentatively, D is TRBD1 (6 bases). The V and J ends lost 6 bases and 1 base respectively, with 16 bases between them. CDR1 and CDR2 (germline): MDHEN, SYDVKM. There are 15 residues in the CDR3.

The DNA for the CDR3 is TGTGCCTGGGCGTCGGCGGGCAATCAGCCCCAGCATTTT. It is translated as CAWASAGNQPQHF. The V and J genes are TRBV30 and TRBJ1-5; D not resolved. Looked up from germline, CDR1 is GTSNPN and CDR2 is SVGIG (reference sequence). Trimming cost V 5 bases and J 2 bases, with 10 bases left between them. The CDR3 spans 13 residues.

CDR3 sequence: CASRAQRGRTYEQYF. The CDR3 coding sequence is TGTGCCAGCAGGGCGCAACGCGGGAGGACCTACGAGCAGTACTTC. The rearrangement links TRBV6-6 to TRBJ2-7, with 8 bases matching TRBD2. This CDR3 has 15 residues. Germline V CDR1 and CDR2: MNHNY, SVGAGI (reference sequence). Losses at the gene ends were 6 bases for V and 2 bases for J; bases not matched to a gene: 9.

V usage is TRBV9 and J usage is TRBJ2-1, with D unclear. CDR3 size: 15 residues. Per germline, CDR1 SGDLS and CDR2 YYNGEE. Trimming shortened V by 4 bases and J by 6 bases, and 17 bases separated the two germline ends. The CDR3 region has the DNA TGTGCCAGCAGCTTATCCCCGAGCCTAACCAATGAGCAGTTCTTC. Its translation is CASSLSPSLTNEQFF.

This chain uses TRBV14 with TRBJ2-1, with D perhaps TRBD2 (6 bases). Trimming cost V 8 bases and J 8 bases, with 19 bases left between them. There are 14 residues in the CDR3. Germline V gene lookup returns CDR1 SGHDN and CDR2 FVKESK. CDR3 region: CASAGVGRRDEQFF. For the CDR3, the DNA is TGTGCCAGCGCAGGAGTTGGACGGAGGGATGAGCAGTTCTTC.

The J gene is TRBJ1-5, the V gene TRBV29-1, with TRBD1 matching 9 bases. The CDR3 loop spans 17 amino acids. CDR1 is SQVTM, CDR2 ANQGSEA, per germline. Trimming at V came to 4 bases and at J to 2 bases, leaving 12 bases not matched to a gene. CDR3 region: CSVAIGTGGAGNQPQHF. The CDR3 DNA reads TGCAGCGTTGCAATCGGAACAGGGGGCGCCGGCAATCAGCCCCAGCATTTT.

This clone was detected once. V gene TRBV20-1 combines with J gene TRBJ2-1, with D perhaps TRBD1 (6 bases). Trimming removed 8 bases from V and 8 bases from J, with 13 bases in between. This CDR3 has 11 residues. CDR1 DFQATT and CDR2 SNEGSKA come from the germline V gene (reference sequence). The DNA for the CDR3 is TGCAGTTGGGGGCTAGTGGATGAGCAGTTCTTC. The encoded protein is CSWGLVDEQFF.

As concerns this clone: Other DNA variants within this sample encode the same CDR3. The V gene is TRBV5-1, the J gene TRBJ1-2, with 7 bases matching TRBD1. The V gene's germline CDR1 is SGHRS and CDR2 YFSETQ. Trimming removed 4 bases from V and 8 bases from J; junction bases left unmatched: 5. CDR3 length: 12 residues. CDR3 amino acids: CASSGQGVGYTF. The CDR3 nucleotides read TGCGCCAGCAGCGGTCAGGGGGTCGGCTACACCTTC.

The chain uses TRBV4-2 and TRBJ2-2, with 7 bases lining up with TRBD1. This CDR3 region has 17 residues. CDR1 is LGHNA, CDR2 YNFKEQ, per germline. After removal of 0 bases from V and 4 bases from J, the junction contained 8 bases not matched to a gene. CDR3 amino acids: CASSQDTPDRSTGELFF. CDR3 bases: TGTGCCAGCAGCCAAGACACCCCGGACAGGAGCACCGGGGAGCTGTTTTTT.

The chain joins TRBV4-1 to TRBJ1-1; maybe TRBD1 (5 bases). Germline assignment: CDR1 MGHRA and CDR2 YSYEKL. This CDR3 has 13 residues. V was trimmed by 5 bases and J by 6 bases, leaving 13 bases between them. The CDR3 is CASSSGGASEAFF. CDR3 nucleotide sequence: TGCGCCAGCAGCTCGGGCGGGGCTTCTGAAGCTTTCTTT.

A remark on this clone: One junction end disagrees with the germline gene, perhaps due to a read error. This chain joins TRBV4-3 and TRBJ1-2; 10 nucleotides match TRBD1. There are 14 residues in the CDR3. CDR1 and CDR2 from the germline V gene are LGHNA and YSLEER. The CDR3 reads CASSLSTTGQGFLF. For the CDR3, the DNA is TGCGCCAGCAGCCTTTCCACTACGGGACAGGGGTTCCTCTTC.

The chain combines TRBV29-1 with TRBJ1-4; 10 positions match TRBD1. This CDR3 spans 15 amino acids. The ends lost 7 bases at V and 4 bases at J; junction bases unmatched: 9. Germline CDR1 is SQVTM and CDR2 is ANQGSEA. The CDR3 is CSARQGARGNEKLFF. DNA for the CDR3: TGCAGCGCAAGACAGGGGGCGCGGGGTAATGAAAAACTGTTTTTT.

This chain links TRBV27 with TRBJ2-5, with D unresolved. CDR1 MNHEY and CDR2 SMNVEV come from the germline V gene (reference sequence). This CDR3 has 13 amino acids. Trimming took off 5 bases at V and 1 base at J, with 8 bases between the two ends. The CDR3 DNA sequence: TGTGCCAGCAGTCGCCGCCCCCAAGAGACCCAGTACTTC. This gives the protein CASSRRPQETQYF.